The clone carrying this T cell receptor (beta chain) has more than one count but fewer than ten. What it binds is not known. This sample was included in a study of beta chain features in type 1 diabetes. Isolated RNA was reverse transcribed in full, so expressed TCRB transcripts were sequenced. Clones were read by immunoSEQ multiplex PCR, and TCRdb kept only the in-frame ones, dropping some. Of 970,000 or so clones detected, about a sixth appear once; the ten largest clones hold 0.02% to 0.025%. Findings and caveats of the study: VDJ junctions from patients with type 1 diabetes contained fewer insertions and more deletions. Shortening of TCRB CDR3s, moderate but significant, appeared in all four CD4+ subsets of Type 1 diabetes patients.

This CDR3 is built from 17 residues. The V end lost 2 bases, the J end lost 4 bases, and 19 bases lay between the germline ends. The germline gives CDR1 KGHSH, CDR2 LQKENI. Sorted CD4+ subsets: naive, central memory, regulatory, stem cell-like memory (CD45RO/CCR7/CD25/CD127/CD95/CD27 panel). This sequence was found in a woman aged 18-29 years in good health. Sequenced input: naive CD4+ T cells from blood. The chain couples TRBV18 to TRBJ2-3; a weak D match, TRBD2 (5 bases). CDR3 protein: CASSPVPVGGAADTQYF. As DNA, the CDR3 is TGTGCCAGCTCACCAGTTCCTGTTGGAGGCGCGGCAGATACGCAGTATTTT.